The sequence of this TCR beta chain was determined in a study of T cells after yellow fever vaccination. This clonotype has just a few counts. The CDR3 spans 12 residues. V was clipped by 6 bases and J by 6 bases, with 12 bases between them. Germline lookup yields CDR1 SEHNR and CDR2 FQNEAQ (reference sequence). TCRdb re-called the 5' RACE reads through MiXCR, storing one row per CDR3 protein. The sample records about 220,000 distinct CDR3 sequences, roughly 6.2% being singletons. This sequence was found in a man under 40 who received the YFV17D yellow fever vaccine. This specimen was CD4+ T cells sorted from PBMCs, taken on the day of the yellow fever booster vaccination. This chain links TRBV7-9 with TRBJ2-7, with a possible D match to TRBD2 (6 bases). The CDR3 DNA is TGTGCCAGCAGTTACCTCGGGGGCGAGCAGTACTTC. This sequence encodes CASSYLGGEQYF.